One and the same sample provided the 21 T cell receptor beta chains below, sequenced in a study of blood T cell repertoires in COVID-19. TCRdb's copy holds only in-frame clones and misses some; the assay was immunoSEQ multiplex PCR. The data hold about 330,000 clones, with around 85% observed a single time. Sequenced sample: peripheral blood. The receptors were gathered from a human donor in a cohort sampled during active COVID-19.

The V gene is TRBV27, the J gene TRBJ1-1, with D possibly being TRBD1 (5 bases). V lost 0 bases to trimming and J lost 5 bases, with 10 bases between them. CDR3 length: 14 residues. Germline V CDR1 and CDR2: MNHEY, SMNVEV (reference sequence). The CDR3 sequence: CASSLSIGATEAFF. The CDR3 region has the DNA TGTGCCAGCAGTTTATCGATAGGGGCGACTGAAGCTTTCTTT.

This chain links TRBV27 with TRBJ1-2, with D uncertain. The germline V and J ends were trimmed by 3 bases and 4 bases, with 12 bases remaining between them. The CDR3 loop spans 14 amino acids. Germline lookup yields CDR1 MNHEY and CDR2 SMNVEV (reference sequence). The CDR3 spells CASSFGKGGYGYTF. In DNA, the CDR3 is TGTGCCAGCAGTTTTGGCAAGGGAGGCTATGGCTACACCTTC.

The V and J genes are TRBV5-5 and TRBJ1-2; 9 bases match TRBD1. The CDR3 runs to 16 residues. V shed 7 bases and J 0 bases; nucleotides not matched to a gene: 10. Per the germline V gene, CDR1 is SGHKS and CDR2 is YYEKEE (reference sequence). For the CDR3, the DNA is TGTGCCAGCGGGGGACAGGGTACTAACGCTAACTATGGCTACACCTTC. It yields the protein CASGGQGTNANYGYTF.

J is TRBJ1-1 and V is TRBV6-6, with D perhaps TRBD1 (6 bases). CDR1 MNHNY and CDR2 SVGAGI come from the germline V gene (reference sequence). V shed 2 bases and J shed 5 bases, with 18 bases lying between them. This CDR3 comprises 16 residues. CDR3 DNA: TGTGCCAGCAGTTACCCCGGAATGGGGGCATTGACTGAAGCTTTCTTT. This translates into CASSYPGMGALTEAFF.

The V call is TRBV27, the J call TRBJ1-1; weak D call: TRBD1 (6 bases). CDR3 length: 14 residues. Deletions cut 6 bases from V and 1 base from J, with 12 bases between. Looked up from germline, CDR1 is MNHEY and CDR2 is SMNVEV (reference sequence). The CDR3 DNA reads TGTGCCAGCAGCCTTACACAGGGGAACACTGAAGCTTTCTTT. Translated: CASSLTQGNTEAFF.

This clone was seen just once. The chain links TRBV18 to TRBJ1-2, with 9 bases identical to TRBD1. Trimming at V came to 3 bases and at J to 8 bases, leaving 10 bases not matched to a gene. The germline V gene has CDR1 KGHSH and CDR2 LQKENI. This CDR3 is 15 amino acids long. Here the CDR3 reads CASSPSYGTGKGYTF. The CDR3 DNA follows: TGTGCCAGCTCACCCTCTTACGGGACAGGGAAAGGCTACACCTTC.

The chain is built from TRBV5-1 and TRBJ2-7, with TRBD2 matching 12 bases. The CDR3 runs 16 residues. J gave up 3 bases and V 3 bases, and 7 bases lay outside the gene matches. Germline CDR1 reads SGHRS; CDR2 reads YFSETQ. CDR3 loop: CASSWTLAGGGYEQYF. The CDR3 DNA is TGCGCCAGCAGCTGGACACTAGCGGGGGGTGGCTACGAGCAGTACTTC.

The chain combines TRBV9 with TRBJ2-7; D might be TRBD1 (5 bases). V gave up 3 bases and J gave up 0 bases, with 10 bases separating them. The CDR3 extends over 14 amino acids. The germline CDR1 and CDR2 sequences are SGDLS and YYNGEE. The CDR3: CASSAQTASYEQYF. In nucleotides, the CDR3 is TGTGCCAGCAGCGCTCAGACAGCCTCCTACGAGCAGTACTTC. The whole variable domain, filled in from reference TRBV9 and TRBJ2-7, reads DSGVTQTPKHLITATGQRVTLRCSPRSGDLSVYWYQQSLDQGLQFLIQYYNGEERAKGNILERFSAQQFPDLHSELNLSSLELGDSALYFCASSAQTASYEQYFGPGTRLTVT.

The V gene is TRBV27, the J gene TRBJ1-2; 9 bases line up with TRBD1. Germline values: CDR1 MNHEY, CDR2 SMNVEV (reference sequence). The CDR3 runs 14 residues. J lost 7 bases, V lost 2 bases, and 5 bases had no gene match. The CDR3 sequence is CASSLRTGVLGYTF. The CDR3 nucleotides read TGTGCCAGCAGTTTAAGGACAGGGGTTCTTGGCTACACCTTC.

The chain is built from TRBV24-1 and TRBJ1-2; D is unclear. The CDR3 extends over 13 amino acids. Germline CDR1 KGHDR, CDR2 SFDVKD. The V end lost 1 base, the J end lost 7 bases, and 9 bases lay between the germline ends. This CDR3 is CATSDLSALGYTF. DNA of the CDR3: TGTGCCACCAGTGATTTAAGCGCTCTTGGCTACACCTTC.

V gene TRBV27 combines with J gene TRBJ2-1; TRBD1 aligns across 9 bases. Unmatched junction bases numbered 12, after V lost 3 bases and J lost 6 bases. Germline CDR1 is MNHEY and CDR2 is SMNVEV (reference sequence). The CDR3 extends over 17 amino acids. The CDR3 spells CASSFGDRVLKGNEQFF. CDR3 sequence (DNA): TGTGCCAGCAGTTTTGGGGACAGGGTTCTGAAGGGCAATGAGCAGTTCTTC.

J is TRBJ1-6 and V is TRBV2; 8 bases fit TRBD1. The trim removed 3 bases at V and 8 bases at J, leaving 3 bases unmatched. Germline V CDR1 and CDR2: SNHLY, FYNNEI. The length of the CDR3 is 14 residues. CDR3 protein: CASSERTGYSPLHF. The CDR3 coding sequence is TGTGCCAGCAGTGAGCGGACAGGGTATTCACCCCTCCACTTT.

The count of this clone is one. The chain couples TRBV10-2 to TRBJ1-6; D might be TRBD1 (6 bases). The CDR3 totals 14 residues. Germline assignment: CDR1 WSHSY and CDR2 SAAADI. The V and J ends lost 3 bases and 9 bases respectively, with 12 bases between them. The CDR3 sequence: CASSETAGASPLHF. In DNA, the CDR3 is TGCGCCAGCAGTGAAACGGCAGGGGCTTCACCCCTCCACTTT.

This clone was seen a single time. Other DNA sequences in the same sample also yield this CDR3. V gene TRBV19 combines with J gene TRBJ1-1; TRBD1 agrees at 8 bases. Germline loops: CDR1 LNHDA, CDR2 SQIVND (reference sequence). The ends lost 6 bases at V and 4 bases at J; junction bases unmatched: 4. CDR3 size: 13 residues. The CDR3 sequence: CASRTGGGTEAFF. The CDR3 DNA reads TGTGCCAGTAGAACAGGGGGAGGCACTGAAGCTTTCTTT.

J is TRBJ1-2 and V is TRBV5-1, with D hard to call. CDR1 and CDR2 from the germline V gene are SGHRS and YFSETQ. This CDR3 is built from 14 residues. V lost 0 bases, J lost 3 bases, and 9 bases lay in between. The CDR3 loop is CASSLDPGYYGYTF. The DNA of the CDR3 is TGCGCCAGCAGCTTGGATCCGGGTTACTATGGCTACACCTTC.

The rearrangement links TRBV5-6 to TRBJ2-7; possible D gene TRBD1, 6 bases. Germline V CDR1 and CDR2: SGHDT, YYEEEE. V was trimmed by 5 bases and J by 6 bases, leaving 12 bases between them. The CDR3 length is 12 residues. Here the CDR3 reads CASSLGGREQYF. CDR3 bases: TGTGCCAGCAGTTTAGGGGGTCGCGAGCAGTACTTC.

The CDR3 loop reads CAISRSEHEQFF. The DNA for the CDR3 is TGTGCCATCAGTCGAAGCGAACATGAGCAGTTCTTC. This sequence joins TRBV10-3 and TRBJ2-1; D gene uncertain. Germline CDR1 is ENHRY and CDR2 is SYGVKD. The ends were cut back, 5 bases at V and 8 bases at J, with 10 bases in the middle. CDR3 length: 12 residues.

This clone appeared a few times. V and J are TRBV5-1 and TRBJ1-4; TRBD1 is a possible D gene (6 bases). V lost 5 bases and J 7 bases, leaving 15 bases between the germline ends. The length of the CDR3 is 14 residues. The V gene's germline CDR1 is SGHRS and CDR2 YFSETQ. The CDR3 DNA is TGCGCCAGCAGGGCGGGGGGCGCGGGTGAAAAACTGTTTTTT. Residues: CASRAGGAGEKLFF.

There are many counts of this clone. The V call is TRBV30, the J call TRBJ2-2, with D maybe TRBD1 (6 bases). The CDR3 has 13 residues. Deletions cut 2 bases from V and 6 bases from J, with 10 bases between. The V gene's germline CDR1 is GTSNPN and CDR2 SVGIG (reference sequence). In DNA form, the CDR3 reads TGTGCCTGGAGTATAGGGGGTGCCGGGGAGCTGTTTTTT. Residues: CAWSIGGAGELFF.

In this sample, this clone turned up a few times. The chain employs TRBV7-9 and TRBJ1-2; 8 bases line up with TRBD1. The CDR3 totals 17 residues. Trimming removed 5 bases from V and 4 bases from J; junction bases left unmatched: 15. In germline, CDR1 is SEHNR, CDR2 FQNEAQ (reference sequence). The CDR3 sequence is CASSVDWQGARGYGYTF. In DNA form, the CDR3 reads TGTGCCAGCAGCGTCGATTGGCAGGGGGCGCGTGGCTATGGCTACACCTTC.

This clone was seen just once. The chain uses TRBV29-1 and TRBJ1-2, with 7 bases lining up with TRBD1. The CDR3 is made up of 12 amino acids. CDR1 is SQVTM and CDR2 is ANQGSEA in the germline V gene. J lost 4 bases, V lost 7 bases, and 6 bases had no gene match. The CDR3 protein is CSGRGQTYGYTF. The CDR3 DNA sequence: TGCAGCGGTAGGGGACAGACCTATGGCTACACCTTC.